The 23 T cell receptor beta chains below all came from one sample that was sequenced in a study of T cells after yellow fever vaccination. TCRdb reprocessed the 5' RACE reads with MiXCR, giving one entry per CDR3 protein. The sample has 450,000 to 550,000 distinct CDR3 sequences, 20% to 25% seen once; the top ten hold about 16%. The sample here was PBMCs, taken less than 25 days after the first yellow fever vaccination. The source is a man between 18 and 29 years old who received the YFV17D yellow fever vaccine.

The chain carries TRBV15 and TRBJ2-5; a possible D gene is TRBD2 (6 bases). The germline V and J ends were trimmed by 1 base and 5 bases, with 11 bases remaining between them. This CDR3 contains 14 residues. Germline-derived CDR1 and CDR2 are LNHNV and YYDKDF (reference sequence). The CDR3 DNA reads as TGTGCCACCAGCAGAGGCACTAGCCGCGAGACCCAGTACTTC. Translating it yields CATSRGTSRETQYF.

This clonotype was counted only a few times. V is TRBV9 and J is TRBJ1-4; TRBD1 is a possible D gene (6 bases). The CDR3 sequence is 14 residues long. CDR1 is SGDLS, CDR2 YYNGEE, per germline. The V end lost 3 bases, the J end lost 8 bases, and 14 bases lay between the germline ends. The CDR3 spells CASSANRVDEKLFF. The CDR3 DNA reads TGTGCCAGCAGCGCGAACAGGGTTGACGAAAAACTGTTTTTT.

The rearrangement uses TRBV6-1 and TRBJ1-4; the D is unclear. The V end was cut by 7 bases, the J end by 7 bases, with 16 bases between. The CDR3 has 14 residues. Germline values: CDR1 MNHNS, CDR2 SASEGT. CDR3 protein: CASTGSPWGEKLFF. As DNA, the CDR3 is TGTGCCAGCACGGGTAGCCCTTGGGGTGAAAAACTGTTTTTT.

This clonotype was counted at least ten times. The chain carries TRBV29-1 and TRBJ2-3, with D possibly matching TRBD1 (6 bases). Germline CDR1 and CDR2: SQVTM and ANQGSEA. Trimming removed 4 bases from V and 5 bases from J, with 10 bases in between. This CDR3 is built from 12 residues. CDR3 sequence (DNA): TGCAGCGTTGCAGGGGCCCGAGATACGCAGTATTTT. This sequence encodes CSVAGARDTQYF.

This clonotype was seen more than once but under ten times. This chain uses TRBV20-1 with TRBJ2-7, with D unresolved. Between the trimmed V and J ends, which lost 0 bases and 6 bases, there was a span of 12 bases. Per the germline V gene, CDR1 is DFQATT and CDR2 is SNEGSKA (reference sequence). The CDR3 is 13 amino acids. This CDR3 is CSARDFTKVEQYF. CDR3 coding DNA: TGCAGTGCTAGAGATTTCACCAAGGTCGAGCAGTACTTC.

This chain uses TRBV14 with TRBJ2-7, with TRBD1 matching over 7 bases. V was pared by 3 bases and J by 3 bases, with 8 bases of the junction left unmatched. The length of the CDR3 is 15 residues. The germline V gene has CDR1 SGHDN and CDR2 FVKESK. In DNA form, the CDR3 reads TGTGCCAGCAGCCAGGCCTGGGACAGAGACTACGAGCAGTACTTC. It yields the protein CASSQAWDRDYEQYF. Together with reference TRBV14 and TRBJ2-7, the CDR3 gives the full variable domain: EAGVTQFPSHSVIEKGQTVTLRCDPISGHDNLYWYRRVMGKEIKFLLHFVKESKQDESGMPNNRFLAERTGGTYSTLKVQPAELEDSGVYFCASSQAWDRDYEQYFGPGTRLTVT.

The V call is TRBV7-9, the J call TRBJ2-2; perhaps TRBD1 as D (7 bases). V lost 5 bases and J 5 bases, leaving 15 bases between the germline ends. CDR3 length: 15 amino acids. Per the germline V gene, CDR1 is SEHNR and CDR2 is FQNEAQ (reference sequence). Here the CDR3 reads CASSARGAWTGELFF. The CDR3 DNA follows: TGTGCCAGCAGCGCCAGGGGGGCATGGACCGGGGAGCTGTTTTTT. The whole variable domain, filled in from reference TRBV7-9 and TRBJ2-2, reads DTGVSQNPRHKITKRGQNVTFRCDPISEHNRLYWYRQTLGQGPEFLTYFQNEAQLEKSRLLSDRFSAERPKGSFSTLEIQRTEQGDSAMYLCASSARGAWTGELFFGEGSRLTVL.

Here the CDR3 reads CASSLAVGGYGYTF. The CDR3 DNA is TGTGCCAGCAGCTTAGCGGTTGGTGGATATGGCTACACCTTC. The rearrangement links TRBV7-9 to TRBJ1-2; D call uncertain. V dropped 0 bases and J dropped 5 bases, with 10 bases sitting between them. The length of the CDR3 is 14 residues. Germline assignment: CDR1 SEHNR and CDR2 FQNEAQ (reference sequence).

The table lists this clonotype with a few counts. J is TRBJ2-1 and V is TRBV6-5; 9 nucleotides agree with TRBD2. This CDR3 has 17 amino acids. With 2 bases clipped from V and 5 bases from J, the junction kept 10 bases outside the gene matches. The germline CDR1 and CDR2 sequences are MNHEY and SVGAGI. The CDR3 bases are TGTGCCAGCAGTTACAGGGTTAGCGGGGGAGACCACAATGAGCAGTTCTTC. Translated, it gives CASSYRVSGGDHNEQFF.

The V call is TRBV11-2, the J call TRBJ2-3; D remains unclear. CDR1 is SGHAT, CDR2 FQNNGV, per germline. This CDR3 contains 16 residues. The V and J ends lost 2 bases and 2 bases respectively, with 14 bases between them. CDR3 sequence reads: CASSLRTYASTDTQYF. CDR3 DNA sequence: TGTGCCAGCAGCTTACGGACGTACGCTTCCACAGATACGCAGTATTTT. Combining the CDR3 with reference TRBV11-2 and TRBJ2-3 gives the whole variable domain EAGVAQSPRYKIIEKRQSVAFWCNPISGHATLYWYQQILGQGPKLLIQFQNNGVVDDSQLPKDRFSAERLKGVDSTLKIQPAKLEDSAVYLCASSLRTYASTDTQYFGPGTRLTVL.

The chain uses TRBV29-1 and TRBJ2-5; 12 positions match TRBD2. Germline V gene data show CDR1 as SQVTM and CDR2 as ANQGSEA. The CDR3 runs 13 residues. The V segment lost 7 bases and the J segment 7 bases; nucleotides outside the gene matches: 7. The CDR3 nucleotides read TGCAGCGCTCTGACTAGCGGGGGCCCGACCCAGTACTTC. It encodes CSALTSGGPTQYF.

The chain is built from TRBV5-1 and TRBJ2-3; TRBD2 is a possible D gene (5 bases). Germline CDR1 and CDR2: SGHRS and YFSETQ. The CDR3 is made up of 16 amino acids. Trimming removed 4 bases at V and 0 bases at J, with 15 bases between. CDR3 coding DNA: TGCGCCAGCAGCCCGGGATTGTATACTAGCACAGATACGCAGTATTTT. This translates into CASSPGLYTSTDTQYF.

The J gene is TRBJ2-2, the V gene TRBV7-8; D may be TRBD2 (5 bases). In germline, CDR1 is SGHVS, CDR2 FQNEAQ. This CDR3 has 16 residues. Trimming removed 4 bases at V and 0 bases at J, with 12 bases between. In DNA, the CDR3 is TGTGCCAGCAGCTGGTCGTCTAGCCCGAACACCGGGGAGCTGTTTTTT. It encodes CASSWSSSPNTGELFF.

This sequence joins TRBV7-3 and TRBJ2-1; perhaps TRBD2 as D (5 bases). The CDR3 has 16 residues. Trimming took 2 bases from V and 4 from J, leaving 15 bases between them. Germline V gene data show CDR1 as SGHTA and CDR2 as FQGTGA. CDR3 nucleotide sequence: TGTGCCAGCAGCTTAGGCCCCTCGCGGGTGTACAATGAGCAGTTCTTC. This encodes CASSLGPSRVYNEQFF.

CDR3 DNA: TGTGCCAGCAGCCTGGGCCTTTGGGAGCTGTTTTTT. Its protein product is CASSLGLWELFF. The chain links TRBV7-9 to TRBJ2-2; the D is unclear. Trimming removed 5 bases from V and 9 bases from J, with 10 bases in between. The V gene's germline CDR1 is SEHNR and CDR2 FQNEAQ (reference sequence). There are 12 residues in the CDR3.

This clonotype has more than one count but fewer than ten. The chain is built from TRBV20-1 and TRBJ2-7, with D perhaps matching TRBD1 or TRBD2 (7 bases each). Trimming stripped 5 bases from V and 7 bases from J, with 15 bases between. CDR3 length: 12 residues. The germline gives CDR1 DFQATT, CDR2 SNEGSKA (reference sequence). The CDR3 DNA sequence: TGCAGTGCTGCCCAGGGGGGGAGAGAGCAGTACTTC. This codes for CSAAQGGREQYF.

The chain links TRBV5-1 to TRBJ2-7; D remains ambiguous. From germline, CDR1 is SGHRS and CDR2 YFSETQ. This CDR3 has 13 residues. Trimming removed 0 bases from V and 7 bases from J, with 11 bases in between. The CDR3: CASSLERAGEQYF. In DNA form, the CDR3 reads TGCGCCAGCAGCTTGGAAAGGGCTGGGGAGCAGTACTTC.

This clonotype was recorded a few times. The chain combines TRBV7-2 with TRBJ2-7; possibly TRBD1 for D (7 bases). CDR1 SGHTA and CDR2 FQGNSA come from the germline V gene. This CDR3 contains 17 residues. V gave up 5 bases and J gave up 2 bases, with 22 bases separating them. The CDR3 sequence: CASSPQTEGAATYEQYF. The CDR3 bases are TGTGCCAGCAGCCCCCAAACGGAGGGGGCCGCTACCTACGAGCAGTACTTC.

Only a few counts were recorded for this clonotype. This chain uses TRBV12-3 or TRBV12-4 with TRBJ2-1; D is undetermined. The CDR3 is made up of 14 amino acids. V dropped 2 bases and J dropped 4 bases, with 9 bases sitting between them. The CDR3 DNA is TGTGCCAGCAGTTTATCTCTCCAGTACAATGAGCAGTTCTTC. Encoded protein: CASSLSLQYNEQFF.

The chain carries TRBV19 and TRBJ1-2; possibly TRBD1 for D (6 bases). The germline V gene encodes CDR1 LNHDA and CDR2 SQIVND (reference sequence). This CDR3 contains 15 residues. The CDR3 sequence: CAVGRGTRGLYGYTF. DNA for the CDR3: TGTGCAGTAGGTCGTGGGACAAGGGGCCTCTATGGCTACACCTTC. Full variable domain (missing parts from reference TRBV19 and TRBJ1-2): DGGITQSPKYLFRKEGQNVTLSCEQNLNHDAMYWYRQDPGQGLRLIYYSQIVNDFQKGDIAEGYSVSREKKESFPLTVTSAQKNPTAFYLCAVGRGTRGLYGYTFGSGTRLTVV.

The chain is built from TRBV20-1 and TRBJ2-5; D possibly corresponds to TRBD1 (5 bases). V was cut by 2 bases and J by 1 base, with 8 bases left in between. Germline-derived CDR1 and CDR2 are DFQATT and SNEGSKA (reference sequence). The length of the CDR3 is 13 residues. DNA of the CDR3: TGCAGTGCTAGAATGGGGCTCCAAGAGACCCAGTACTTC. It codes for CSARMGLQETQYF.

This clonotype was seen a handful of times. This chain links TRBV6-1 with TRBJ2-7; D perhaps matches TRBD1 (5 bases). The length of the CDR3 is 12 residues. From germline, CDR1 is MNHNS and CDR2 SASEGT. Between the trimmed V and J ends, which lost 5 bases and 3 bases, there was a span of 8 bases. In DNA, the CDR3 is TGTGCCAGCAGTATGGGGCACTACGAGCAGTACTTC. Translation gives CASSMGHYEQYF.

The chain is built from TRBV2 and TRBJ2-3; maybe TRBD2 (5 bases). The germline V gene encodes CDR1 SNHLY and CDR2 FYNNEI. Trimming pared 2 bases from V and 8 bases from J, leaving 11 bases between. CDR3 size: 13 residues. CDR3: CASSERIEGTQYF. DNA of the CDR3: TGTGCCAGCAGTGAACGAATTGAGGGTACGCAGTATTTT.